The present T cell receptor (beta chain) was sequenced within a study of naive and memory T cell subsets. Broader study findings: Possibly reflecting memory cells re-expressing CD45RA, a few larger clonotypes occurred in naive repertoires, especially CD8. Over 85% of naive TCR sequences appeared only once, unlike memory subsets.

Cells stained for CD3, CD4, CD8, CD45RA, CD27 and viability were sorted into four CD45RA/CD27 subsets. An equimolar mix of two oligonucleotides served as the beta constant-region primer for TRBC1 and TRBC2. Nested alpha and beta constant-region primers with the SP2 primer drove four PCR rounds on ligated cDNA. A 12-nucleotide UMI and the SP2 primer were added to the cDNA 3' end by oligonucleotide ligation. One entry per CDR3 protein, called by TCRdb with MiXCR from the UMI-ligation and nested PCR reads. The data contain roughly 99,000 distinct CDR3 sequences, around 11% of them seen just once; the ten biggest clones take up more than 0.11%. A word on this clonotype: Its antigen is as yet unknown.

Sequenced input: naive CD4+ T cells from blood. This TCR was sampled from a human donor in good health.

The CDR3 DNA follows: TGTGCCAGCAGAGGGAACGTTAACTATGGCTACACCTTC. Amino acids: CASRGNVNYGYTF. The chain uses TRBV6-5 and TRBJ1-2; D is ambiguous. Deletions cut 6 bases from V and 1 base from J, with 9 bases between. This CDR3 is 13 amino acids long. CDR1 and CDR2 (germline): MNHEY, SVGAGI.